The sequence of this TCR beta chain was determined in a study of cytomegalovirus exposure and HLA in healthy donors (dated by TCRdb to about 2017). In terms of the full investigation: In an earlier analysis of 550 to 750 of the donors, approximately 300 Gb of sequence data and about 110 million unique TCR beta sequences from roughly 190 million T cells were reported. High-throughput TCR immunosequencing, statistical association of individual TCRs with disease status, and machine learning were combined to predict cytomegalovirus infection status. Every repertoire in the discovery cohort had been generated on one and the same sequencing platform. Across 300 to 500 genotyped donors of the cohort, an average of approximately 240,000 unique TCR beta nucleotide sequences per donor were sequenced, and roughly 18% of those sequences were non-productive. A later analysis re-analyzed previously published TCR beta repertoires from 666 donors and added high-resolution HLA genotyping to study TCR occurrence patterns. HLA typing included class I and class II loci at four-digit resolution. An early release that covered 640 HLA-typed donors contained around 330 gigabases of sequencing data and 85 million to 100 million unique TCR sequences. Roughly 5 DR-DQ haplotypes were treated as single units for association and clustering because of strong linkage in the cohort. Genome-wide SNP genotypes for about 65% of the 666 donors were used in a later genetic analysis, which treated that subset as a discovery cohort. Typing coverage differed by locus: A, B, C, DRB1 and DQB1 were typed in roughly 629-640 donors, DQA1 in about 510, DPA1 in some 570, and DPB1 in around 490. An earlier analysis of some 500 of the donors applied high-throughput TCR beta sequencing to assess whether each TCR beta V gene segment acted as functional or pseudogenic. Besides the first cohort of about 730 subjects, a separate validation cohort made up of roughly 120 different subjects was used. Rather than using new phenotypic data, the later analysis identified candidate immune exposures from TCR beta sequences and from how often those sequences occurred across donors. The genetic ancestry cluster associated with self-reported Caucasian donors included 65% to 90% of the roughly 410 genotyped donors. Donor age, sex, ethnicity and CMV serostatus were compiled alongside the repertoire data. The study aimed to test whether signatures of past pathogen exposure could be identified by cataloging public T cell receptors. Using immunosequencing, the study profiled T cell repertoires from 640 or so subjects and related those repertoires to cytomegalovirus serostatus. Overall study results and their limits: In this cohort, only TCR beta chains were sequenced, and detectable features were limited by the absence of alpha or paired-chain data. A group of highly shared sequence variants was considered likely to be a technical artifact of the sequencing pipeline. Some IMGT-functional V segments, including TRBV6-2 and TRBV6-3, could not be told apart with the 87-base-pair reads, so those segments were excluded. A later analysis found that most CMV-associated TCR beta chains appeared HLA-restricted, with HLA associations seemingly driven largely by CMV exposure. In both the original and validation cohorts, the classifier was reported to diagnose cytomegalovirus status with high specificity and sensitivity. Most TCR sequences were observed very rarely across donors, whereas some public TCRs were present in many individuals. The presence/absence analyses assumed that sequencing depth was roughly uniform across donors, and that assumption may not be true. According to a later analysis, parvovirus B19, influenza, CMV and Epstein-Barr virus appeared linked to several top co-occurrence clusters. At a false discovery rate of 0.05, a later analysis linked some 18,000 TCR beta sequences to specific HLA alleles. In a later analysis, HLA-associated TCR beta chains were found to be more clonally expanded and to have lower generation probabilities than equally common non-associated chains. In a later genetic analysis, a missense DCLRE1C variant was associated with V-gene and J-gene trimming of TCR beta chains, and the association was replicated in an independent cohort. Correlated functional status among segregating V segments might reflect linkage disequilibrium, but an unknown experimental factor could not be ruled out. According to a later genetic analysis, donors in an Asian-associated ancestry cluster had fewer N-insertions in productive TCRs than the roughly 670-donor mean. A later analysis found that TCR association rates varied across HLA loci, with DRB1 alleles showing the most associated TCRs and HLA-C alleles the fewest. Because HLA typing was missing for some donors at each locus, association tests included only the typed subset. A further reported finding was that TCR beta sequences accurately predicted the HLA-A and HLA-B alleles for most subjects in the first cohort. In an earlier analysis of approximately 590 of the donors, most TCR beta V segments were observed in productive rearrangements about 87% or about 30% of the time, broadly matching IMGT annotations. Because counts were too low, seventeen rarely observed V segments, including chromosome 9 orphons, were excluded from the earlier analysis of several hundred of the donors. For the cohort, immune exposure information was limited to CMV serostatus. When HLA alleles, especially DR and DQ, strongly co-occurred, TCR associations were difficult to assign to individual alleles. Three of the identified cytomegalovirus-associated TCR beta chains were confirmed in vitro to be specific for cytomegalovirus antigens. In the study, approximately 150 TCR beta chains were listed as associated with cytomegalovirus. The authors suggested that the approach could potentially be generalized to other disease states and immunological phenotypes.

About this clone: Its recognized antigen is unknown. Base qualities were left out, and no much larger clone turns up one base away.

Trimming accounts for 8 bases at V and 0 bases at J, while the number of junction bases matched to no gene is 5. Taken from the germline V gene (reference sequence), the CDR1 and CDR2 loops are LNHNV and YYDKDF. There are 15 amino acids in the CDR3, from cysteine to phenylalanine inclusive. Just CDR3 DNA is preserved here, 45 bases in frame from base 1. Receptor amplification or capture employed the immunoSEQ multiplex PCR assay. A mixture of 60 forward primers for TCR Vbeta segments and 13 reverse primers for TCR Jbeta segments was used in the multiplex PCR. The CDR3 region of rearranged TCR beta genes was amplified from genomic DNA with a multiplex PCR assay. The Illumina HiSeq System was used to sequence the amplified TCR beta libraries as 87-base-pair reads. The study's processing was this. Across the 500 to 850 repertoires, a later analysis counted roughly 84 million unique TCR beta chains, roughly 11 million of which were shared by at least two donors. Raw reads were error-corrected and collapsed into unique sequences by a nearest-neighbor algorithm in which closely related sequences were merged to remove PCR and sequencing errors. To assign V, D and J gene segments, CDR3 sequences were aligned to IMGT reference sequences. For a sequence to be retained, a match of at least six nucleotides to both a V gene segment and a J gene segment was required. Rearrangements were classified as productive when the CDR3 lacked stop codons and remained in frame with V and J, and all other rearrangements were classified as non-productive. CDR3 was defined according to IMGT convention as the region running from the second conserved V-encoded cysteine to the conserved J-encoded phenylalanine. The earlier analysis of some 540 of the donors excluded any sequence lacking an unambiguous match to a single V gene segment. An earlier analysis of under 750 of the donors called V segments functional above 56.7% productive rearrangements and segregating when the between-donor standard deviation exceeded 5%. To diagnose cytomegalovirus status from the catalog of TCR beta chain sequences, a statistical classification framework was built. V and J gene assignment, in a later analysis, came from comparing TCR nucleotide sequences with IMGT/GENE-DB human TR gene sequences. Using the TCRdist pipeline, a later analysis assigned CDR3 sequences along with most-parsimonious VDJ recombination scenarios. In a later analysis, every TCR beta chain was defined by the combination of its CDR3 amino acid sequence and its V-gene family, and reads without a unique V-gene family were dropped. As a way to deal with suspected cross-contamination and a sequencing artifact, a later analysis dropped 450 to 600 nucleotide sequences that were highly shared and had low generation probability. In a later analysis, a clonal expansion index for each public chain was calculated from normalized within-repertoire ranks of inferred template counts. Generation probabilities in a later analysis came from a VDJ recombination model fitted to out-of-frame rearrangements, and those results were checked against IGoR. A later analysis scored TCR-TCR, TCR-HLA and TCR-CMV co-occurrence with hypergeometric tests, applying a repertoire-size bias correction to TCR pairs. A later analysis estimated false discovery rates by permuting HLA or CMV assignments 20 times. In a later analysis, co-occurring TCRs were grouped using DBSCAN, and TCRdist sequence similarity was added for clustering within HLA-allele-positive subsets. For co-occurrence clustering, repertoires with fewer than 30,000 or more than 120,000 public chains were excluded, along with five repertoires with anomalous nucleotide sharing. TCRdb obtained this table from immuneACCESS and retained in-frame rearrangements with V and J assigned. These tables miss some clones; where compared with another copy, unresolved V genes account for less than half of the shortfall, and the remainder is unexplained. The V and J calls and clone size come from that table; D and trimming were worked out from the DNA. The sample records approximately 150,000 clones, around 85% of which are singletons. 2.3% of the sample comes from the top ten.

The cohort comprised 710 or so healthy bone marrow donors. At the time of sampling, every cohort member was nominally healthy, though immune exposures that went unrecorded were likely present. The donor tested CMV seronegative, placing the donor among the 300 to 450 seronegative members of the cohort. Every donor gave a peripheral blood sample, and the peripheral blood mononuclear cells from that sample were used for TCR beta sequencing. Genomic DNA was extracted from the blood cell samples with the Qiagen DNeasy Blood Extraction Kit. The sequence links TRBV15 to TRBJ2-1; the central 9 bases match TRBD2. Sequences were obtained from PBMCs. This sequence originates from a male donor in good health and CMV-seronegative. The DNA is as follows: TGTGCCACCCATAGCGGGGGACACTCCTACAATGAGCAGTTCTTC. Protein translation: CATHSGGHSYNEQFF.